This T cell receptor (beta chain) was sequenced in a study of control samples from healthy donors and cancer patients. TCRdb's copy holds only in-frame clones and misses some; the assay was immunoSEQ multiplex PCR. In the table there are 170,000 or so clones, almost 90% of which are singletons. V dropped 0 bases and J dropped 4; count of bases not matched to a gene: 10. CDR3 length: 18 residues. CDR1 is MNHEY, CDR2 SVGEGT, per germline. The sample consisted of blood. The source is a woman between 45 and 60 years old in good health. The rearrangement joins TRBV6-2 or TRBV6-3 to TRBJ2-3, with 10 bases identical to TRBD2. CDR3 sequence: CASSYSGAGGRLADTQYF. The CDR3 DNA reads TGTGCCAGCAGTTACTCAGGAGCGGGGGGGCGGTTGGCAGATACGCAGTATTTT.